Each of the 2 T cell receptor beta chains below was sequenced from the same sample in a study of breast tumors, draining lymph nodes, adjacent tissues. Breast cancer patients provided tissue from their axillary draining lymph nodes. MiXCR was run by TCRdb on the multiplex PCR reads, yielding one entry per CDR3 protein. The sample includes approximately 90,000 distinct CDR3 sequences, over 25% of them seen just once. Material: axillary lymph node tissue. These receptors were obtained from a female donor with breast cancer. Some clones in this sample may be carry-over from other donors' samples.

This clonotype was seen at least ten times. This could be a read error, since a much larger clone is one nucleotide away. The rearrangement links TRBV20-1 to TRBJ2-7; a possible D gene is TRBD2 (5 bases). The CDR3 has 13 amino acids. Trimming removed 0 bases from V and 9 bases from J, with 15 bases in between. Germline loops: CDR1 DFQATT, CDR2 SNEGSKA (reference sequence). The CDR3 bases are TGCAGTGCTAGAGAGGGAGTGCTTGGCGCGCAGTACTTC. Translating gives CSAREGVLGAQYF.

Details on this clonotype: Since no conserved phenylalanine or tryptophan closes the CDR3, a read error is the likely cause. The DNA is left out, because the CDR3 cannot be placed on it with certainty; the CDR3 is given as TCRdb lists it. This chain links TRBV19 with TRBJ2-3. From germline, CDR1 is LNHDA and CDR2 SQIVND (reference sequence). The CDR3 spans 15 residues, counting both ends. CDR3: CASSMAGFGTDTQCL.